This TCR beta chain was retrieved from a study of blood T cell repertoires in COVID-19. Study details: The origin of the acute and convalescent COVID-19 samples was the United States, Italy and Spain.

How the authors handled the data: From reference gene primer amplification, estimates of nucleated cell counts were derived. Using immunoSEQ multiplex PCR, the repertoire was profiled, and TCRdb retains in-frame clones only, with some absent. Clone size and the V and J calls come from that table; the DNA yielded D and trimming. The table records roughly 100,000 clones, approximately 77% of them present only once. The CDR3 contains 15 residues. CDR1 SGHKS and CDR2 YYEKEE come from the germline V gene (reference sequence). V shed 1 base and J shed 0 bases, with 11 bases lying between them. This sequence joins TRBV5-5 and TRBJ2-7; D is unresolved. The source is a woman of 80 years or more with acute or convalescent COVID-19. Sequencing was performed on peripheral blood. The CDR3 region is CASSLWQAGSYEQYF. DNA of the CDR3: TGTGCCAGCAGCTTGTGGCAGGCTGGCTCCTACGAGCAGTACTTC.